Following are 29 T cell receptor beta chains from one sample sequenced in a study of control samples from healthy donors and cancer patients. Produced via immunoSEQ multiplex PCR; TCRdb's table is partial and in-frame only. The table records about 170,000 clones, roughly 95% of them present only once. The sequenced sample was blood. The receptors come from a woman aged 60-75 years in good health.

V is TRBV6-6 and J is TRBJ2-2, with TRBD2 identical over 9 bases. Germline V gene lookup returns CDR1 MNHNY and CDR2 SVGAGI (reference sequence). V was pared by 6 bases and J by 2 bases, with 7 bases of the junction left unmatched. The CDR3 consists of 16 residues. CDR3 loop: CASSSAAGGNTGELFF. The CDR3 DNA is TGTGCCAGCAGCTCGGCAGCGGGGGGAAACACCGGGGAGCTGTTTTTT.

V gene TRBV11-2 combines with J gene TRBJ2-5, with 14 bases matching TRBD2. Germline lookup yields CDR1 SGHAT and CDR2 FQNNGV. The CDR3 consists of 16 residues. Trimming cost V 5 bases and J 6 bases; bases outside gene matches: 8. The CDR3 is CASSLTGTSGGKTQYF. The CDR3 DNA is TGTGCCAGCAGCCTAACCGGGACTAGCGGGGGAAAGACCCAGTACTTC.

This clone showed up just once. The CDR3: CASSANPSGSYEQYF. The CDR3 DNA reads TGCGCCAGCAGCGCGAACCCCTCGGGCTCCTACGAGCAGTACTTC. The chain carries TRBV5-1 and TRBJ2-7; no definite D call. The germline V gene has CDR1 SGHRS and CDR2 YFSETQ. This CDR3 has 15 residues. V lost 4 bases, J lost 0 bases, and 14 bases lay in between.

V is TRBV24-1 and J is TRBJ2-2; tentatively, D is TRBD2 (5 bases). The CDR3 has 17 residues. Germline CDR1 and CDR2: KGHDR and SFDVKD. V dropped 3 bases and J dropped 4 bases, with 17 bases sitting between them. The CDR3 sequence: CATSDGTDRRATGELFF. CDR3 DNA: TGTGCCACCAGTGATGGAACAGATCGGCGGGCCACCGGGGAGCTGTTTTTT.

The chain is built from TRBV7-6 and TRBJ2-3; a weak D match, TRBD1 (6 bases). Trimming took off 1 base at V and 6 bases at J, with 20 bases between the two ends. Germline lookup yields CDR1 SGHVS and CDR2 FNYEAQ. The CDR3 is 17 residues long. The CDR3 DNA reads as TGTGCCAGCAGCTTAGTCTCTGGAGGACAGAGCAGGGATACGCAGTATTTT. Its protein is CASSLVSGGQSRDTQYF.

The chain has TRBV7-2 and TRBJ1-5; D is uncertain. This CDR3 is 15 amino acids long. Between the trimmed V and J ends, which lost 1 base and 0 bases, there was a span of 7 bases. Germline V lookup: CDR1 SGHTA, CDR2 FQGNSA. DNA of the CDR3: TGTGCCAGCAGCTTAGGACTGAATAGCAATCAGCCCCAGCATTTT. Encoded protein: CASSLGLNSNQPQHF.

This clone was observed a few times. Within the sample, other DNA sequences also encode this same CDR3. J is TRBJ2-7 and V is TRBV28, with 7 bases lining up with TRBD2. The CDR3 sequence is 15 residues long. J lost 5 bases, V lost 5 bases, and 12 bases had no gene match. Germline assignment: CDR1 MDHEN and CDR2 SYDVKM. CDR3 protein: CASSGGGLWGDEQYF. The CDR3 nucleotides read TGTGCCAGCAGTGGGGGGGGTCTCTGGGGCGACGAGCAGTACTTC.

The rearrangement joins TRBV10-3 to TRBJ1-5; D might be TRBD1 (5 bases). Trimming cost V 0 bases and J 1 base, with 10 bases left between them. Germline V gene lookup returns CDR1 ENHRY and CDR2 SYGVKD. This CDR3 contains 16 residues. The CDR3 sequence is CAISESGQGSNQPQHF. The DNA of the CDR3 is TGTGCCATCAGTGAGTCTGGCCAGGGCAGCAATCAGCCCCAGCATTTT.

The chain carries TRBV7-2 and TRBJ2-7; tentatively, D is TRBD2 (6 bases). The CDR3 has 15 amino acids. The ends were cut back, 1 base at V and 2 bases at J, with 12 bases in the middle. Germline V lookup: CDR1 SGHTA, CDR2 FQGNSA. CDR3 sequence: CASSLEGGGPYEQYF. Written as DNA, the CDR3 is TGTGCCAGCAGCTTAGAGGGAGGAGGACCCTACGAGCAGTACTTC.

This sequence joins TRBV5-1 and TRBJ2-1; D possibly matches TRBD1 or TRBD2 (6 bases each). Germline values: CDR1 SGHRS, CDR2 YFSETQ. The V end lost 6 bases, the J end lost 9 bases, and 19 bases lay between the germline ends. The CDR3 contains 14 residues. CDR3 loop: CASMDGGSTTEQFF. The CDR3 DNA follows: TGCGCCAGCATGGACGGGGGCTCTACAACTGAGCAGTTCTTC.

The chain employs TRBV2 and TRBJ2-4; unclear D gene. CDR1 and CDR2 (germline): SNHLY, FYNNEI. V was shortened by 4 bases and J by 6 bases, with 10 bases between the two germline ends. The CDR3 sequence is 13 residues long. The CDR3 region has the DNA TGTGCCAGCAGTGGGCAGCTTGCAAACATTCAGTACTTC. Protein product: CASSGQLANIQYF.

This clone has just one count. V usage is TRBV7-2 and J usage is TRBJ2-6; the D call may be TRBD1 or TRBD2 (5 bases each). Germline CDR1 is SGHTA and CDR2 is FQGNSA. The CDR3 loop spans 16 amino acids. Trimming cost V 4 bases and J 0 bases, with 10 bases left between them. The CDR3 is CASSSEGISGANVLTF. CDR3 DNA sequence: TGTGCCAGCAGCTCCGAGGGGATCTCTGGGGCCAACGTCCTGACTTTC.

A single count supports this clone. It is unclear where the CDR3 begins or ends on the DNA, so no DNA is shown, and the CDR3 is as TCRdb lists it. The chain recombines TRBV12-2 with TRBJ2-5; TRBD2, the D gene given by the table, was not confirmed from the DNA. TRBV12-2 is noted as a pseudogene. The CDR3 is made up of 16 amino acids, end residues included. CDR3 sequence: CASRPVGGGTKETQYF.

The chain employs TRBV7-2 and TRBJ2-3, with 8 bases fitting TRBD2. The CDR3 consists of 15 residues. V was pared by 1 base and J by 4 bases, with 4 bases of the junction left unmatched. The germline V gene has CDR1 SGHTA and CDR2 FQGNSA. The CDR3 loop is CASSLVGTSADTQYF. The CDR3 nucleotides are TGTGCCAGCAGCTTAGTAGGGACTAGTGCAGATACGCAGTATTTT. The complete variable domain, with remaining parts taken from reference TRBV7-2 and TRBJ2-3, reads GAGVSQSPSNKVTEKGKDVELRCDPISGHTALYWYRQSLGQGLEFLIYFQGNSAPDKSGLPSDRFSAERTGGSVSTLTIQRTQQEDSAVYLCASSLVGTSADTQYFGPGTRLTVL.

This clone was observed once. The V gene is TRBV19, the J gene TRBJ2-7, with TRBD1 as a possible D gene (5 bases). The V end lost 3 bases, the J end lost 6 bases, and 12 bases lay between the germline ends. The CDR3 consists of 13 residues. The germline gives CDR1 LNHDA, CDR2 SQIVND (reference sequence). CDR3 in DNA: TGTGCCAGTAGTATCCCCAGGGTCGGCGAGCAGTACTTC. Translated, it gives CASSIPRVGEQYF.

The rearrangement links TRBV4-3 to TRBJ2-1; 7 bases fit TRBD1. V gave up 5 bases and J gave up 9 bases; unmatched junction bases: 7. Germline CDR1 and CDR2: LGHNA and YSLEER. The CDR3 spans 13 residues. The CDR3 bases are TGCGCCAGCAGCAACCCCACAGGGGCTGAGCAGTTCTTC. It encodes CASSNPTGAEQFF.

CDR3: CASSSGRGGQYF. The CDR3, as DNA: TGCGCCAGCAGCTCGGGTAGGGGTGGGCAGTATTTT. This chain connects TRBV5-1 to TRBJ2-3; D possibly corresponds to TRBD1 (5 bases). This CDR3 is 12 amino acids long. The ends were cut back, 3 bases at V and 11 bases at J, with 13 bases in the middle. Per germline, CDR1 SGHRS and CDR2 YFSETQ. Full variable domain (outside the CDR3, taken from reference TRBV5-1 and TRBJ2-3): KAGVTQTPRYLIKTRGQQVTLSCSPISGHRSVSWYQQTPGQGLQFLFEYFSETQRNKGNFPGRFSGRQFSNSRSEMNVSTLELGDSALYLCASSSGRGGQYFGPGTRLTVL.

The chain is built from TRBV5-1 and TRBJ2-3, with D uncertain. The V gene's germline CDR1 is SGHRS and CDR2 YFSETQ. Between the trimmed V and J ends, which lost 0 bases and 2 bases, there was a span of 7 bases. There are 14 residues in the CDR3. The CDR3 here is CASSLGVFTDTQYF. DNA for the CDR3: TGCGCCAGCAGCTTGGGGGTATTCACAGATACGCAGTATTTT.

The chain recombines TRBV19 with TRBJ1-2; unclear D gene. Trimming took off 2 bases at V and 5 bases at J, with 9 bases between the two ends. The CDR3 is made up of 13 amino acids. The germline gives CDR1 LNHDA, CDR2 SQIVND (reference sequence). CDR3 loop: CASSIYLGYGYTF. CDR3 nucleotides: TGTGCCAGTAGTATATATCTCGGGTATGGCTACACCTTC.

The J gene is TRBJ1-1, the V gene TRBV6-2 or TRBV6-3; possible D gene TRBD1, 5 bases. This CDR3 contains 15 residues. Germline V gene sequence: CDR1 MNHEY, CDR2 SVGEGT. The V and J ends lost 3 bases and 5 bases respectively, with 16 bases between them. CDR3 loop: CASSYGGTSRTEAFF. The CDR3, as DNA: TGTGCCAGCAGTTATGGGGGGACGTCTAGGACTGAAGCTTTCTTT.

This chain links TRBV18 with TRBJ1-5; D gene ambiguous. The germline V gene encodes CDR1 KGHSH and CDR2 LQKENI. The CDR3 runs 15 residues. V was cut by 2 bases and J by 4 bases, with 12 bases left in between. The chain's CDR3 is CASSPARVINQPQHF. The CDR3 nucleotides are TGTGCCAGCTCACCAGCACGGGTCATAAATCAGCCCCAGCATTTT.

The chain employs TRBV7-2 and TRBJ2-1; 8 nucleotides agree with TRBD2. Germline CDR1 is SGHTA and CDR2 is FQGNSA. This CDR3 contains 15 residues. V lost 5 bases, J lost 10 bases, and 13 bases stayed unmatched. In DNA, the CDR3 is TGTGCCAGCAGCCTCCAACCGGGACTAGGCCCGGAGCAGTTCTTC. Translating gives CASSLQPGLGPEQFF.

CDR3 bases: TGTGCCAGCAGCTTAGTCGGGACAGGGGACTATGGCTACACCTTC. This codes for CASSLVGTGDYGYTF. The genes are TRBV7-2 and TRBJ1-2, with 10 bases aligning to TRBD1. With V trimmed by 1 base and J by 3 bases, 2 bases remained unmatched. The CDR3 is made up of 15 amino acids. Germline V gene data show CDR1 as SGHTA and CDR2 as FQGNSA. Based on the CDR3 plus reference TRBV7-2 and TRBJ1-2, the full variable domain is GAGVSQSPSNKVTEKGKDVELRCDPISGHTALYWYRQSLGQGLEFLIYFQGNSAPDKSGLPSDRFSAERTGGSVSTLTIQRTQQEDSAVYLCASSLVGTGDYGYTFGSGTRLTVV.

The rearrangement joins TRBV10-3 to TRBJ2-7; D not resolved. Germline V lookup: CDR1 ENHRY, CDR2 SYGVKD. The CDR3 is 13 amino acids. V lost 1 base, J lost 2 bases, and 6 bases lay in between. Here the CDR3 reads CAISEFTTYEQYF. CDR3 in DNA: TGTGCCATCAGTGAGTTTACTACCTACGAGCAGTACTTC.

The chain recombines TRBV6-2 or TRBV6-3 with TRBJ2-1; D is ambiguous. CDR3 length: 15 amino acids. The V gene lost 6 bases and the J gene lost 0 bases, with 12 bases spanning the gap. Germline CDR1 reads MNHEY; CDR2 reads SVGEGT. CDR3 in amino acids: CASRPDWSSYNEQFF. Written as DNA, the CDR3 is TGTGCCAGCAGGCCTGACTGGAGCTCCTACAATGAGCAGTTCTTC.

The genes are TRBV11-2 and TRBJ1-4, with 8 nucleotides matching TRBD1. There are 14 residues in the CDR3. V shed 2 bases, J shed 8 bases, and the junction held 4 bases outside the gene matches. The V gene's germline CDR1 is SGHAT and CDR2 FQNNGV. CDR3 nucleotides: TGTGCCAGCAGCTTAACAGGGGGGGGAGAAAAACTGTTTTTT. It specifies CASSLTGGGEKLFF.

The chain joins TRBV15 to TRBJ1-4, with TRBD1 as a possible D gene (5 bases). The V gene's germline CDR1 is LNHNV and CDR2 YYDKDF (reference sequence). CDR3 length equals 15 residues. Deletions cut 0 bases from V and 5 bases from J, with 10 bases between. The CDR3: CATSRDATGNEKLFF. The CDR3 DNA is TGTGCCACCAGCAGAGATGCTACAGGAAATGAAAAACTGTTTTTT.

This rearrangement joins TRBV28 to TRBJ1-1; D gene unclear. Trimming removed 5 bases at V and 7 bases at J, with 11 bases between. CDR3 length equals 12 residues. Germline V gene lookup returns CDR1 MDHEN and CDR2 SYDVKM. CDR3 coding DNA: TGTGCCAGCAGTGGCTCCAGAAGTGAAGCTTTCTTT. Protein: CASSGSRSEAFF.

The chain is built from TRBV6-5 and TRBJ1-3; 8 positions agree with TRBD1. Looked up from germline, CDR1 is MNHEY and CDR2 is SVGAGI. Losses at the gene ends were 6 bases for V and 4 bases for J; bases not matched to a gene: 5. The CDR3 has 14 amino acids. The CDR3 DNA follows: TGTGCCAGCAGACCCACAGGGGGAGGAAACACCATATATTTT. As protein: CASRPTGGGNTIYF.